This T cell receptor (beta chain) was sequenced during a study of cytomegalovirus exposure and HLA in healthy donors. Study context: Previous work identified 95 million to 140 million unique TCR beta sequences from 150 million to 200 million T cells. Whole-study results and caveats: In an earlier analysis, in several hundred donors, most V segments appeared productive either ~87% or ~30% of the time. Among TCR beta chains, those listed as cytomegalovirus-associated numbered about 150.

60 Vbeta and 13 Jbeta primers were used in PCR. Data came from immunoSEQ multiplex PCR; TCRdb stores just in-frame clones and leaves some out. The table lists some 160,000 clones, around 74% of them singletons, with 1.1% to 1.5% in the top ten. The CDR3 length is 14 residues. After removal of 0 bases from V and 8 bases from J, the junction contained 2 bases not matched to a gene. The germline V gene has CDR1 ENHRY and CDR2 SYGVKD. This clone occurred once. Its cognate antigen is unknown. V gene TRBV10-3 combines with J gene TRBJ1-2; 11 bases map to TRBD1. The origin of this receptor is a woman under 40 in good health and CMV-seronegative. Sequenced material: PBMCs. CDR3 region: CAISESGQGEGYTF. CDR3 nucleotide sequence: TGTGCCATCAGTGAGTCGGGACAGGGGGAAGGCTACACCTTC.